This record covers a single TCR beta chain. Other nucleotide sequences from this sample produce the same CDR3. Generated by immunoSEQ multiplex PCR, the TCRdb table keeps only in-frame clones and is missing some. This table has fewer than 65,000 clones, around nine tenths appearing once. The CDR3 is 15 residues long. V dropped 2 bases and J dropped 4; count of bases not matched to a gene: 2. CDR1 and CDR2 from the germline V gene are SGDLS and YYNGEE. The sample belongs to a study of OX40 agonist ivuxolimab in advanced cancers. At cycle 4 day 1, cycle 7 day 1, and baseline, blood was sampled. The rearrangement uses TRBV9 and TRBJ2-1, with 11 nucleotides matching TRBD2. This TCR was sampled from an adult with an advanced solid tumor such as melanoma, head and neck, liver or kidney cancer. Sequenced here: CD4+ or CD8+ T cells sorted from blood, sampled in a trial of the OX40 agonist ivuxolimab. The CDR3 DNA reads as TGTGCCAGCAGCGTCGGGACTAGCGGTTACAATGAGCAGTTCTTC. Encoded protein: CASSVGTSGYNEQFF.